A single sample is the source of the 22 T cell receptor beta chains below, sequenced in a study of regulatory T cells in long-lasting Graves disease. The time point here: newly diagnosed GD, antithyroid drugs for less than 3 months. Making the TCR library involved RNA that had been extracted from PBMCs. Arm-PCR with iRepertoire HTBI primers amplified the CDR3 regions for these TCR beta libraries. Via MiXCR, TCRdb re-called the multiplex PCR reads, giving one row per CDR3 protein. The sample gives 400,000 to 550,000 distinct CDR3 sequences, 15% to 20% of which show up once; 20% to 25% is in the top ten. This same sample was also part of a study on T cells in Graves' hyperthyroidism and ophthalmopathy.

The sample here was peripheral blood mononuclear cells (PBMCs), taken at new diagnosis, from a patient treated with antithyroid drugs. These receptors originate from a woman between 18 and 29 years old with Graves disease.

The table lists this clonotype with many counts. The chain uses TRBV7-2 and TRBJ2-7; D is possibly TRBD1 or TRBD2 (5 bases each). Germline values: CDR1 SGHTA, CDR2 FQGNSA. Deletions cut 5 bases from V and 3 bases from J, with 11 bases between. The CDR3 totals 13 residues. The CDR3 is CASSRGVYYEQYF. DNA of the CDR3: TGTGCCAGCAGCCGGGGCGTCTACTACGAGCAGTACTTC.

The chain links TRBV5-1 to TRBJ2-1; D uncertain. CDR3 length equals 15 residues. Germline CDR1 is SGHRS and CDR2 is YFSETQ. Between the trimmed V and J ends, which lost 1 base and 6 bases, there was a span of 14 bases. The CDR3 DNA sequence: TGCGCCAGCAGCTTGCAACGCGGCTCGGGCAATGAGCAGTTCTTC. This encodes CASSLQRGSGNEQFF.

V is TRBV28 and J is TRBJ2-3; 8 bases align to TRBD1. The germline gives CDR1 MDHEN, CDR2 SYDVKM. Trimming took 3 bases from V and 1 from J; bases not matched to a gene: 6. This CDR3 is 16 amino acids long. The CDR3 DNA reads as TGTGCCAGCAGTTTCCCCGGACAGGGAGGCACAGATACGCAGTATTTT. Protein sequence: CASSFPGQGGTDTQYF.

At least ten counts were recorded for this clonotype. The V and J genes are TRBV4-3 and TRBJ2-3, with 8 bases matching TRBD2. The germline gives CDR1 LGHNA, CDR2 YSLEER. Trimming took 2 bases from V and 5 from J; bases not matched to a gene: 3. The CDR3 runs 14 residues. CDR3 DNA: TGCGCCAGCAGCCAATCGGGGGGGGTAGATACGCAGTATTTT. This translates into CASSQSGGVDTQYF.

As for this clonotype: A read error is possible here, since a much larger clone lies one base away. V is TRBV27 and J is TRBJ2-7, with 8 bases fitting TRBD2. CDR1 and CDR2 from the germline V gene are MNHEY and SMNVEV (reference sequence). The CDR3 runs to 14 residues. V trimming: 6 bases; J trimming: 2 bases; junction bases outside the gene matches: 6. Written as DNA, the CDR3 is TGTGCCAGCAGATGGCAGCGGGGGCCCTACGAGCAGTACTTC. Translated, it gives CASRWQRGPYEQYF.

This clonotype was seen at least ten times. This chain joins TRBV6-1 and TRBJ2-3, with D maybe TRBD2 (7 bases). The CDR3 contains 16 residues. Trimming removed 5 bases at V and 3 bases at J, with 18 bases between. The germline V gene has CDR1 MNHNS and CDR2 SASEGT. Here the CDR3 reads CASSLGEGDQTDTQYF. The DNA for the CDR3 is TGTGCCAGCAGTCTAGGGGAGGGGGACCAAACAGATACGCAGTATTTT.

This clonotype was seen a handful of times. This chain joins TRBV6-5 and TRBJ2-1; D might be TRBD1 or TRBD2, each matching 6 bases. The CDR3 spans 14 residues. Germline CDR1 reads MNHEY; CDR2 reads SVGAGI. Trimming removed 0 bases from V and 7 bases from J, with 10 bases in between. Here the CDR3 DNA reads TGTGCCAGCAGTTACTCTTCGGGGGCAAATGAGCAGTTCTTC. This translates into CASSYSSGANEQFF.

The CDR3 DNA reads TGCAGTGCTAGAGATCCTAGCGGGACCACTAGCAATGAGCAGTTCTTC. Its translation: CSARDPSGTTSNEQFF. The J gene is TRBJ2-1, the V gene TRBV20-1, with 9 bases fitting TRBD2. Trimming removed 0 bases from V and 6 bases from J; junction bases left unmatched: 9. Germline loops: CDR1 DFQATT, CDR2 SNEGSKA (reference sequence). The length of the CDR3 is 16 residues.

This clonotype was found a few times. The DNA for the CDR3 is TGCAGTGCCTTCGACAGGGACAATCAGCCCCAGCATTTT. Protein product: CSAFDRDNQPQHF. The gene calls are TRBV20-1 and TRBJ1-5; 7 bases line up with TRBD1. The CDR3 consists of 13 residues. Germline V gives CDR1 DFQATT, CDR2 SNEGSKA (reference sequence). V lost 6 bases, J lost 3 bases, and 5 bases stayed unmatched.

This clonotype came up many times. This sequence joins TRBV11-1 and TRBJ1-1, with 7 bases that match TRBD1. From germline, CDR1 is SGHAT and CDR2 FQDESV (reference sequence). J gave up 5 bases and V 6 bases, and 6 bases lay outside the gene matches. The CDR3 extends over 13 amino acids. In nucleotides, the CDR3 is TGTGCCAGCAGATTTGACAGGGATACTGAAGCTTTCTTT. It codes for CASRFDRDTEAFF. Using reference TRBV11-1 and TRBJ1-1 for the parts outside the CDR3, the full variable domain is EAEVAQSPRYKITEKSQAVAFWCDPISGHATLYWYRQILGQGPELLVQFQDESVVDDSQLPKDRFSAERLKGVDSTLKIQPAELGDSAMYLCASRFDRDTEAFFGQGTRLTVV.

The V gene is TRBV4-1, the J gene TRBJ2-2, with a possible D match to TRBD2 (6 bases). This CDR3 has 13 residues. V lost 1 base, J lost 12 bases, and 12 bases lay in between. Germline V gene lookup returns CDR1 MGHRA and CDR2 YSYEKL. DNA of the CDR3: TGCGCCAGCAGCCAAGTGGTGGAGGGGAAGCTGTTTTTT. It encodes CASSQVVEGKLFF.

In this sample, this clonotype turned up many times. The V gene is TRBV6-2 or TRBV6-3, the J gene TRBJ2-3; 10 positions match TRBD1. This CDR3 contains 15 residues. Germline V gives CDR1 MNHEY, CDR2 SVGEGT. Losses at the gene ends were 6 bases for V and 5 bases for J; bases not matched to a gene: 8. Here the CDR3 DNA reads TGTGCCAGCAGCCGAGACAGGGGGCTGGTAGATACGCAGTATTTT. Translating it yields CASSRDRGLVDTQYF.

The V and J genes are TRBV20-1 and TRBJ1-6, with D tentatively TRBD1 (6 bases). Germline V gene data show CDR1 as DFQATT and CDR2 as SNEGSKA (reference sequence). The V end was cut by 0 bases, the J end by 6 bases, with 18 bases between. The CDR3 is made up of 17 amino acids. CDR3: CSARDRGQWVTNSPLHF. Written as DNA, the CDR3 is TGCAGTGCTAGAGATCGAGGACAGTGGGTTACTAATTCACCCCTCCACTTT.

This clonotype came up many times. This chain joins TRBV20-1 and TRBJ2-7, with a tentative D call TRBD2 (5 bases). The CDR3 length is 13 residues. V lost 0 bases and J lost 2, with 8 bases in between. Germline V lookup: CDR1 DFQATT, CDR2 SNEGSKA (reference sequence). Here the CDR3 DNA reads TGCAGTGCTAGAGACCAGCGGACCTACGAGCAGTACTTC. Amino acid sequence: CSARDQRTYEQYF.

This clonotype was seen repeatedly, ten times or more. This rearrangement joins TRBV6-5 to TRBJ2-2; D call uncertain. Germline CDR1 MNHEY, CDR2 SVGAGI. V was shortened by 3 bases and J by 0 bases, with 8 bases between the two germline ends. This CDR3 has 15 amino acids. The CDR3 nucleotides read TGTGCCAGCAGTTATGGCCTAGCGAACACCGGGGAGCTGTTTTTT. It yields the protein CASSYGLANTGELFF.

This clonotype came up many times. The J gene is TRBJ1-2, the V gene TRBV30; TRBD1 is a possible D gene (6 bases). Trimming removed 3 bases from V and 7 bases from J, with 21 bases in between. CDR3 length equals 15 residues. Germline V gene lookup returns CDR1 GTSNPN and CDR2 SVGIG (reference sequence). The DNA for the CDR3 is TGTGCCTGGAGGCCCTTGGACGGGGGGCTTGGTGGCTACACCTTC. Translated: CAWRPLDGGLGGYTF.

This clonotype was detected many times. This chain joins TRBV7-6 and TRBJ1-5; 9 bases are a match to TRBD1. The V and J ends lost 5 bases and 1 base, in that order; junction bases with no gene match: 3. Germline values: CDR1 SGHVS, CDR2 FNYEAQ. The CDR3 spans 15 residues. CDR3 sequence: CASSEGQGSNQPQHF. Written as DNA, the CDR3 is TGTGCCAGCAGCGAGGGACAGGGAAGCAATCAGCCCCAGCATTTT.

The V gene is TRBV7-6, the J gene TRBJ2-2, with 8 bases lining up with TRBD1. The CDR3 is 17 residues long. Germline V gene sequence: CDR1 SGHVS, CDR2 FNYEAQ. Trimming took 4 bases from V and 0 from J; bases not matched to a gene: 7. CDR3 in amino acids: CASSYRNRGTNTGELFF. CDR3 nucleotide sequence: TGTGCCAGCAGCTACCGAAACAGGGGGACGAACACCGGGGAGCTGTTTTTT.

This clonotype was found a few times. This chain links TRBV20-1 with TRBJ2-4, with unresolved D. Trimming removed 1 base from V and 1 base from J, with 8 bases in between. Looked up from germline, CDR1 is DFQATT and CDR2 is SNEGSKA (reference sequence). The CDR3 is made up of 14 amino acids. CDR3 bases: TGCAGTGCTAGAGTGGGAAGGGCCAAAAACATTCAGTACTTC. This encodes CSARVGRAKNIQYF.

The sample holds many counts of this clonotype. CDR3 sequence reads: CASSDREADTQYF. The CDR3 region has the DNA TGTGCCAGCAGTGATAGGGAAGCAGATACGCAGTATTTT. The rearrangement uses TRBV28 and TRBJ2-3; D not resolved. The V gene's germline CDR1 is MDHEN and CDR2 SYDVKM. Trimming took 5 bases from V and 4 from J, leaving 10 bases between them. The CDR3 length is 13 residues.

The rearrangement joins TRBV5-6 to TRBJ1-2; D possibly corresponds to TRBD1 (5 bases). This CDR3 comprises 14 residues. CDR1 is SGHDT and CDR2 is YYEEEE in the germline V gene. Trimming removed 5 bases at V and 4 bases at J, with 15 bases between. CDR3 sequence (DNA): TGTGCCAGCAGTCGCCGGGACGGAGTCTATGGCTACACCTTC. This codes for CASSRRDGVYGYTF.

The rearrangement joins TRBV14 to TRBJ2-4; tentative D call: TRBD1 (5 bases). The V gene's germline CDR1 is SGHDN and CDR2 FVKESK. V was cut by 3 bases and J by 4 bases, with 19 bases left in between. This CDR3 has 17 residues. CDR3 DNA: TGTGCCAGCAGCCAGAGCCGCGAGTCCTCAGGGAAAAACATTCAGTACTTC. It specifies CASSQSRESSGKNIQYF.